One and the same sample provided the 9 T cell receptor beta chains below, sequenced in a study of vaccination and CD4 T cells after COVID-19. Oncomine TCR Beta short-read sequencing was applied to DNA from cultured CD4+ T cells. A single record per CDR3 protein comes from TCRdb applying MiXCR to the PCR reads. The data contain 6,000 to 7,500 distinct CDR3 sequences, around 19% of them singletons. Treatment given: approximately 11-day PBMC culture with coronavirus spike peptide pools or control peptides (ViraFEST assay). Their antigen targets remain unknown. Sequencing was performed on CD4+ T cells from blood, cultured in vitro. The receptor set was obtained from a human donor who had recovered from COVID-19.

This clonotype rates as medium-sized (0.01 to 0.1%). The chain combines TRBV6-1 with TRBJ1-2, with D tentatively TRBD1 (5 bases). Germline values: CDR1 MNHNS, CDR2 SASEGT. V gave up 4 bases and J gave up 2 bases, with 14 bases separating them. This CDR3 has 15 amino acids. The CDR3 region is CASSAVGLGNYGYTF. The CDR3 DNA sequence: TGTGCCAGCAGTGCAGTGGGGCTCGGAAACTATGGCTACACCTTC.

A few counts support this clonotype. The chain combines TRBV2 with TRBJ2-7; 7 bases agree with TRBD1. Germline CDR1 reads SNHLY; CDR2 reads FYNNEI. This CDR3 spans 13 amino acids. V shed 5 bases, J shed 6 bases, and the junction held 7 bases outside the gene matches. The CDR3 is CASSKEGGFEQYF. The CDR3 coding sequence is TGTGCCAGCAGTAAAGAAGGGGGCTTCGAGCAGTACTTC.

This clonotype was detected a few times. This chain links TRBV4-3 with TRBJ1-4; TRBD1 matches 7 bases. CDR3 size: 15 residues. Germline-derived CDR1 and CDR2 are LGHNA and YSLEER. After removal of 1 base from V and 8 bases from J, the junction contained 7 bases not matched to a gene. The CDR3 region has the DNA TGCGCCAGCAGCCAAGGCGACAGGGACGGCGAAAAACTGTTTTTT. As protein: CASSQGDRDGEKLFF.

This clonotype was picked up a small number of times. The chain joins TRBV12-3 or TRBV12-4 to TRBJ1-2; tentative D call: TRBD1 (5 bases). V was cut by 7 bases and J by 0 bases, with 15 bases left in between. This CDR3 has 15 amino acids. Here the CDR3 reads CASTSGLSPNYGYTF. In nucleotides, the CDR3 is TGTGCCAGCACCTCGGGGCTAAGTCCTAACTATGGCTACACCTTC.

This clonotype counts as medium-sized (0.01 to 0.1%). The chain carries TRBV20-1 and TRBJ1-2; D not certain. Trimming removed 1 base at V and 4 bases at J, with 10 bases between. The germline CDR1 and CDR2 sequences are DFQATT and SNEGSKA (reference sequence). The CDR3 has 13 amino acids. The CDR3 loop reads CSARAAAGYGYTF. The CDR3, as DNA: TGCAGTGCTAGAGCCGCCGCTGGCTATGGCTACACCTTC.

The V call is TRBV28, the J call TRBJ2-2; 11 nucleotides align to TRBD1. In germline, CDR1 is MDHEN, CDR2 SYDVKM. V lost 2 bases to trimming and J lost 6 bases; unmatched junction nucleotides: 2. This CDR3 is built from 15 residues. CDR3 residues: CASSLGTGGPGELFF. DNA of the CDR3: TGTGCCAGCAGTTTAGGGACAGGGGGGCCCGGGGAGCTGTTTTTT. The variable domain in full, completed from reference TRBV28 and TRBJ2-2, reads DVKVTQSSRYLVKRTGEKVFLECVQDMDHENMFWYRQDPGLGLRLIYFSYDVKMKEKGDIPEGYSVSREKKERFSLILESASTNQTSMYLCASSLGTGGPGELFFGEGSRLTVL.

This clonotype came up a few times. The chain is built from TRBV2 and TRBJ1-1; 9 bases are shared with TRBD1. The CDR3 consists of 11 residues. V was clipped by 11 bases and J by 3 bases; unmatched bases: 1. Per the germline V gene, CDR1 is SNHLY and CDR2 is FYNNEI. The CDR3 bases are TGTGCCGACAGGGGGGACACTGAAGCTTTCTTT. Its translation: CADRGDTEAFF.

The rearrangement joins TRBV10-2 to TRBJ2-7, with D maybe TRBD2 (6 bases). In germline, CDR1 is WSHSY, CDR2 SAAADI. Trimming pared 0 bases from V and 3 bases from J, leaving 12 bases between. This CDR3 contains 15 residues. The CDR3 nucleotides are TGCGCCAGCAGTGAGTCGCCGGGAGTGAGCTACGAGCAGTACTTC. This translates into CASSESPGVSYEQYF.

This clonotype was counted a few times. In DNA form, the CDR3 reads TGTGCCAGTACCCCAGTATGGGGACAGTATCAGCCCCAGCATTTT. It specifies CASTPVWGQYQPQHF. The chain links TRBV19 to TRBJ1-5; TRBD1 agrees at 7 bases. The CDR3 sequence is 15 residues long. V trimming: 7 bases; J trimming: 5 bases; junction bases outside the gene matches: 11. Germline CDR1 is LNHDA and CDR2 is SQIVND (reference sequence).